This TCR beta chain comes out of a study of spatial heterogeneity in lung cancer. In the study overall: A total of approximately 77 untreated early-stage non-small cell lung cancer patients served as donors. Available follow-up PBMC samples, collected a median of roughly two years post-resection, were sequenced.

TCR cDNA molecules each carried a unique molecular identifier. TCRdb used MiXCR to reprocess the 5' RACE reads, holding one entry per CDR3 protein. The sample records approximately 110,000 distinct CDR3 sequences, approximately 10% being singletons. A few counts support this clonotype. The germline CDR1 and CDR2 sequences are SEHNR and FQNEAQ (reference sequence). J gave up 9 bases and V 1 base, and 5 bases lay outside the gene matches. The CDR3 contains 13 residues. Time point indicated: blood at routine non-recurrence follow-up after resection. From tumor, nontumor lung or frozen PBMC, whole RNA was taken unsorted for sequencing.

Sequenced material: PBMCs, taken at follow-up. This chain links TRBV7-9 with TRBJ2-7, with TRBD1 matching over 8 bases. This TCR was recovered from a female donor with early-stage non-small cell lung cancer. The CDR3 loop is CASSLVTGERQYV. The CDR3 coding sequence is TGTGCCAGCAGCTTAGTGACAGGGGAGCGGCAGTACGTC.